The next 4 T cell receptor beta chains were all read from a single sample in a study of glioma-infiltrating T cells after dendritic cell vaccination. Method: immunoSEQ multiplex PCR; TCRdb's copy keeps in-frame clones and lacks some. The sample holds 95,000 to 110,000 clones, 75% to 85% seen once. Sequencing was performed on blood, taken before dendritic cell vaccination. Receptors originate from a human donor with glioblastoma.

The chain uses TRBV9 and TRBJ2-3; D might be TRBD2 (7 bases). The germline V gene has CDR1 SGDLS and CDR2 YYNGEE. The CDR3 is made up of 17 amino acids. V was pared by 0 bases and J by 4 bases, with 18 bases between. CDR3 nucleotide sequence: TGTGCCAGCAGCGTAGGCGCTTGGCGGGGGCAGCCAGATACGCAGTATTTT. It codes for CASSVGAWRGQPDTQYF.

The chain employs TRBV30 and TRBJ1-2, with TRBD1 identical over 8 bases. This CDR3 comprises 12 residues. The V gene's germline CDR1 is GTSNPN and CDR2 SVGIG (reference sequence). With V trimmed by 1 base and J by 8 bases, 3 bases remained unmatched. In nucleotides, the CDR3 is TGTGCCTGGAGTGAGGACAGGGTGGGCTACACCTTC. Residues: CAWSEDRVGYTF. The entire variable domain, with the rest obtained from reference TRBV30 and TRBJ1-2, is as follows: SQTIHQWPATLVQPVGSPLSLECTVEGTSNPNLYWYRQAAGRGLQLLFYSVGIGQISSEVPQNLSASRPQDRQFILSSKKLLLSDSGFYLCAWSEDRVGYTFGSGTRLTVV.

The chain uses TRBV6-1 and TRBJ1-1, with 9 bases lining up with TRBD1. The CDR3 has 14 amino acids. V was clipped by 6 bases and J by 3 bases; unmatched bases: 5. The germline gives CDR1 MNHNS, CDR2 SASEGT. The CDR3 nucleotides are TGTGCCAGCAGAGGGACAGGGCTCGACACTGAAGCTTTCTTT. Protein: CASRGTGLDTEAFF.

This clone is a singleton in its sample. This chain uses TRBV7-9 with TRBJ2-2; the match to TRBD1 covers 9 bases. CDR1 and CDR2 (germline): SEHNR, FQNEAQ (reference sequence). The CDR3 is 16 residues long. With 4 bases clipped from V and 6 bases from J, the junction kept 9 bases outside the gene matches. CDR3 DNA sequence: TGTGCCAGCAGCTCAACCGGGACAGGGAGGGCCGGGGAGCTGTTTTTT. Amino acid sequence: CASSSTGTGRAGELFF.